The present T cell receptor beta chain was sequenced within a study of blood T cell repertoires in COVID-19. CDR1 and CDR2 (germline): LNHDA, SQIVND (reference sequence). Losses at the gene ends were 6 bases for V and 5 bases for J; bases not matched to a gene: 16. This CDR3 has 17 residues. Repertoires were generated with immunoSEQ multiplex PCR, while TCRdb's copy carries only in-frame clones and drops some. This table holds approximately 180,000 clones, more than 65% found once. The rearrangement links TRBV19 to TRBJ1-2, with 9 bases that match TRBD1. The sequenced sample was PBMCs or T cells enriched from blood (not recorded which). The sequence derives from a woman aged 50 to 60 with acute COVID-19. The CDR3 is CASRFRTGGGDAYGYTF. The CDR3 coding sequence is TGTGCCAGTAGATTCCGAACAGGGGGCGGGGATGCATATGGCTACACCTTC.